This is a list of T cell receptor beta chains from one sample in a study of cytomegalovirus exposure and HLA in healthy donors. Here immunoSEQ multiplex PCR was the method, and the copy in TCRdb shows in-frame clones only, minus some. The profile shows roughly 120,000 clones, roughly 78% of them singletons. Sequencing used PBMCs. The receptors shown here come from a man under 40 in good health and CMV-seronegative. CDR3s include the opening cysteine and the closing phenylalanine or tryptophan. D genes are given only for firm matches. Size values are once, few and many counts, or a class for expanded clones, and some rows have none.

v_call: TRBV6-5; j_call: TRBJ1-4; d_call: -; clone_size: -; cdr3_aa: CASSYSRGGPGEKLFF; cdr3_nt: TGTGCCAGCAGTTACTCTAGGGGGGGGCCCGGTGAAAAACTGTTTTTT
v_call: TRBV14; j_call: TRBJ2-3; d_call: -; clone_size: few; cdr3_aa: CASSQGRGTDTQYF; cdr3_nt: TGTGCCAGCAGCCAAGGCAGGGGCACAGATACGCAGTATTTT
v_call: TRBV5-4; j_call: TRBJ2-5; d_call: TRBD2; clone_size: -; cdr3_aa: CASSSPGEGETQYF; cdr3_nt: TGTGCCAGCAGCTCCCCCGGGGAGGGAGAGACCCAGTACTTC
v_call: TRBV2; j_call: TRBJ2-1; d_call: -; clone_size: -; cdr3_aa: CASRIRGNPRHPSGNGLQFF; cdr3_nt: TGTGCCAGCAGGATCAGGGGAAACCCGAGACACCCGTCCGGTAATGGGTTGCAGTTCTTC
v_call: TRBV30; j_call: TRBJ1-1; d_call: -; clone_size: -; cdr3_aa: CAWSDTLNTEAFF; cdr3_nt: TGTGCCTGGAGTGACACCCTGAACACTGAAGCTTTCTTT
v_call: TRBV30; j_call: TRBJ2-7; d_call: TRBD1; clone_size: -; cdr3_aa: CAWSVQDRPYEQYF; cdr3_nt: TGTGCCTGGAGTGTTCAGGACAGGCCCTACGAGCAGTACTTC
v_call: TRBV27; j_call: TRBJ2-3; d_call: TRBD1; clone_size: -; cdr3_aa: CASTFGTGGTDTQYF; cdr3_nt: TGTGCCAGCACCTTCGGGACAGGGGGTACAGATACGCAGTATTTT
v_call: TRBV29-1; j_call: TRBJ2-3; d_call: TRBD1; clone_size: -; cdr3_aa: CSVEDQVTGSTDTQYF; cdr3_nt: TGCAGCGTTGAAGATCAGGTGACAGGGAGCACAGATACGCAGTATTTT
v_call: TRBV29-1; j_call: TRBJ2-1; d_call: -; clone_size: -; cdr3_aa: CSVPAGQSYNEQFF; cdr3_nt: TGCAGCGTACCGGCCGGACAGTCTTACAATGAGCAGTTCTTC
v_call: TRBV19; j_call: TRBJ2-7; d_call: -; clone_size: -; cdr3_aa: CASSMWQGGGSGPGEQYF; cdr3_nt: TGTGCCAGTAGTATGTGGCAGGGGGGCGGTAGCGGTCCTGGAGAGCAGTACTTC
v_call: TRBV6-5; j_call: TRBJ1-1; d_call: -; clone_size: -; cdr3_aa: CASSVEISTEAFF; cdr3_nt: TGTGCCAGCAGTGTTGAGATTAGTACTGAAGCTTTCTTT
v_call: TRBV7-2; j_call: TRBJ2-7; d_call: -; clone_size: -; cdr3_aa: CASSLAATTEQYF; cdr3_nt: TGTGCCAGCAGCTTGGCGGCAACAACCGAGCAGTACTTC
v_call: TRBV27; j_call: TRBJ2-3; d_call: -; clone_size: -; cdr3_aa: CASSHTDTQYF; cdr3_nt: TGTGCCAGCAGTCACACAGATACGCAGTATTTT
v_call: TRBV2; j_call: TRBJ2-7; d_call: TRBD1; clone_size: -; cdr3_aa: CARGQTYEQYF; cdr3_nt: TGTGCCAGGGGACAGACATACGAGCAGTACTTC
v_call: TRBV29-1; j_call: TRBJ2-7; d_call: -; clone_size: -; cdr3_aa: CSVLAETYEQYF; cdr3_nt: TGCAGCGTTCTGGCGGAGACCTACGAGCAGTACTTC
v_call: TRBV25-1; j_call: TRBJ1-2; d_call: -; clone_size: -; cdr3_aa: CASTPGGLVSGYTF; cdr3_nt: TGTGCCAGCACCCCTGGGGGCCTCGTGAGCGGCTACACCTTC
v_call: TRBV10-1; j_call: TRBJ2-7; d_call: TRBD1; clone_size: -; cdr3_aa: CASSAGDRVNEQYF; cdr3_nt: TGCGCCAGCAGTGCGGGGGACAGGGTCAACGAGCAGTACTTC
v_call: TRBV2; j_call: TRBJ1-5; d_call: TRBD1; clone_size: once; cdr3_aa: CASTLQKTGTGDQPQHF; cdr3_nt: TGTGCCAGCACCCTCCAAAAGACCGGGACAGGGGATCAGCCCCAGCATTTT
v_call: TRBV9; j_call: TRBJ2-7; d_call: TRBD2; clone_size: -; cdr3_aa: CASSVEDAGVFSYEQYF; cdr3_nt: TGTGCCAGCAGCGTAGAAGATGCGGGGGTTTTCTCCTACGAGCAGTACTTC
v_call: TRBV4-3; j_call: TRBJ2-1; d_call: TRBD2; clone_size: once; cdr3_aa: CASSQSLAGIYNEQFF; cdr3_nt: TGCGCCAGCAGCCAATCTCTAGCGGGTATCTACAATGAGCAGTTCTTC
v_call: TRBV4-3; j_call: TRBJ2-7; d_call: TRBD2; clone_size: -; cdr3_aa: CASSQVKGAGVSDEQYF; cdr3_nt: TGCGCCAGCAGCCAAGTCAAGGGCGCGGGAGTTAGTGACGAGCAGTACTTC
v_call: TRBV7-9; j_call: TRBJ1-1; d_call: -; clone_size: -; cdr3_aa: CASSLVGANTEAFF; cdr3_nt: TGTGCCAGCAGCTTAGTGGGGGCGAACACTGAAGCTTTCTTT
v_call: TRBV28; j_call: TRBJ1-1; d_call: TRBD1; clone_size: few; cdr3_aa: CASRLTGGSGNTEAFF; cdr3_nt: TGTGCCAGCAGGCTTACAGGGGGAAGTGGGAACACTGAAGCTTTCTTT
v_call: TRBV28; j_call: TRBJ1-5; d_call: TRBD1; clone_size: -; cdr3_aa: CASRGTGPHQPQHF; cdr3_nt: TGTGCCAGCAGAGGGACAGGGCCCCATCAGCCCCAGCATTTT
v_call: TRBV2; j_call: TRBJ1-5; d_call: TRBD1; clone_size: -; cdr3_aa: CASSEQGGQPQHF; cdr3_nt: TGTGCCAGCAGTGAACAGGGGGGTCAGCCCCAGCATTTT
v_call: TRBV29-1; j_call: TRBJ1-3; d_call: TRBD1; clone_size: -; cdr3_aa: CSVRGGTDSGNTIYF; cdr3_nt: TGCAGCGTCCGGGGGGGGACAGACTCTGGAAACACCATATATTTT
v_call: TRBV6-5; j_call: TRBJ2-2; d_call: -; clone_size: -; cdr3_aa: CASYRARGGELFF; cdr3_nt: TGTGCCAGTTACCGCGCAAGAGGGGGGGAGCTGTTTTTT
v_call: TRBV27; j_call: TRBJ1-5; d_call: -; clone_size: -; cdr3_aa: CASSQAGITLNQPQHF; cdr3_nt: TGTGCCAGCAGTCAAGCCGGGATCACACTTAATCAGCCCCAGCATTTT
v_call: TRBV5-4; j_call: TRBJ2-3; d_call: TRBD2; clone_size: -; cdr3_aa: CASSPKTSGSTDTQYF; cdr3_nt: TGTGCCAGCAGCCCCAAGACTAGCGGAAGCACAGATACGCAGTATTTT
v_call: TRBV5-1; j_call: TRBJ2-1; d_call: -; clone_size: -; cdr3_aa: CASSLEGGYNEQFF; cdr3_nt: TGCGCCAGCAGCTTGGAAGGGGGCTACAATGAGCAGTTCTTC
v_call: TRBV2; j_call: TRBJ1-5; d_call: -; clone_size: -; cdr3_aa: CASSAGYSNQPQHF; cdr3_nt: TGTGCCAGCAGTGCAGGGTATAGCAATCAGCCCCAGCATTTT
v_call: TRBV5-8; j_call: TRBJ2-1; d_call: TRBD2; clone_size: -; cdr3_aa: CASSHTSGTYNEQFF; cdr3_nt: TGTGCCAGCAGCCATACTAGCGGGACTTACAATGAGCAGTTCTTC
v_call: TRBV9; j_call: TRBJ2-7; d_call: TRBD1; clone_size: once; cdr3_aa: CASSTPTGKSKEQYF; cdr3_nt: TGTGCCAGCAGCACTCCGACAGGGAAGTCTAAGGAGCAGTACTTC
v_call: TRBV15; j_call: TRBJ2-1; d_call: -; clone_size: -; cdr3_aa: CATSRDSSHGEQFF; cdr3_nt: TGTGCCACCAGCAGAGATAGTTCCCACGGTGAGCAGTTCTTC
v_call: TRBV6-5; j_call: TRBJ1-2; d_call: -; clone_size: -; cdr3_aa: CASSYSQGGGYTF; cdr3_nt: TGTGCCAGCAGTTACTCACAGGGTGGGGGCTACACCTTC
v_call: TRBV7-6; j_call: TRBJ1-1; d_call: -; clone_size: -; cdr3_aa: CASSPITNTEAFF; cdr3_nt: TGTGCCAGCAGCCCTATTACGAACACTGAAGCTTTCTTT
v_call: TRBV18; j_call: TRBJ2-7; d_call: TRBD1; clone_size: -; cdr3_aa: CASSNQQGIHEQYF; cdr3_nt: TGTGCCAGCTCCAATCAACAGGGGATCCACGAGCAGTACTTC
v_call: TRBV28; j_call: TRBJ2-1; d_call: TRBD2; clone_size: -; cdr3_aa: CASSYGRESYNEQFF; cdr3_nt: TGTGCCAGCAGTTACGGGAGGGAATCCTACAATGAGCAGTTCTTC
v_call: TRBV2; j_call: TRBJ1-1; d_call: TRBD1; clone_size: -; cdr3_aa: CASRGPGTGSNTEAFF; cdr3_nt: TGTGCCAGCAGGGGTCCCGGGACAGGGTCGAACACTGAAGCTTTCTTT
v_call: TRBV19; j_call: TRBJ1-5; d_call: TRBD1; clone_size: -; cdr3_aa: CATQQGRSNQPQHF; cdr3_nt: TGTGCCACCCAACAGGGGAGAAGCAATCAGCCCCAGCATTTT
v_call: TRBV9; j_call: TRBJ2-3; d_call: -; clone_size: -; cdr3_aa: CASSPRLRETTDTQYF; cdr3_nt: TGTGCCAGCAGCCCCCGCCTACGGGAGACCACAGATACGCAGTATTTT
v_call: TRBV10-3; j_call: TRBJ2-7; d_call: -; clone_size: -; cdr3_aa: CAIGGEGICEQYF; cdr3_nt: TGTGCCATCGGAGGTGAAGGGATTTGCGAGCAGTACTTC
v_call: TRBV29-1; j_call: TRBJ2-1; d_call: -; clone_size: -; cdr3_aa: CSVVRGLVGFF; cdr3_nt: TGCAGCGTTGTACGAGGGCTCGTGGGGTTCTTC
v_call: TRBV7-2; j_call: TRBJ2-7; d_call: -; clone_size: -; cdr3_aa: CASSPRGEQAYEQYF; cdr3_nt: TGTGCCAGCAGCCCCCGGGGAGAACAAGCCTACGAGCAGTACTTC
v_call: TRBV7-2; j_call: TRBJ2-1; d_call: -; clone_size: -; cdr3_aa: CASSLETPRQFF; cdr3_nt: TGTGCCAGCAGCCTAGAAACTCCTCGGCAGTTCTTC
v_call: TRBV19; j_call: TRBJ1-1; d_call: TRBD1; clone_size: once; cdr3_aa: CASSIAGGITEAFF; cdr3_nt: TGTGCCAGTAGTATTGCAGGGGGCATCACTGAAGCTTTCTTT
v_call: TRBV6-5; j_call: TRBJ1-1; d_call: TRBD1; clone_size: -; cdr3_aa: CASRRDRASCRAFF; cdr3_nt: TGTGCCAGCAGGCGGGACAGAGCTTCTTGTCGCGCTTTCTTT
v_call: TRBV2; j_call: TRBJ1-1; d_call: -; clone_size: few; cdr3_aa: CASSESSANTEAFF; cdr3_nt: TGTGCCAGCAGTGAATCCAGTGCGAACACTGAAGCTTTCTTT
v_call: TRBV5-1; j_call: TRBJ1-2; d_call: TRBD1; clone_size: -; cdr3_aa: CASSTGQGANYGYTF; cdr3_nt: TGCGCCAGCAGCACTGGACAGGGTGCTAACTATGGCTACACCTTC
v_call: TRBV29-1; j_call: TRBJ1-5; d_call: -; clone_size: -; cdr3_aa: CSVGVGGSNQPQHF; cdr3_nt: TGCAGCGTTGGGGTGGGGGGAAGCAATCAGCCCCAGCATTTT
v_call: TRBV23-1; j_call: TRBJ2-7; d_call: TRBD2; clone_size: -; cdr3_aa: CASSQDGLAGFYEQYF; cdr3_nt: TGCGCCAGCAGTCAAGACGGACTAGCGGGTTTCTACGAGCAGTACTTC
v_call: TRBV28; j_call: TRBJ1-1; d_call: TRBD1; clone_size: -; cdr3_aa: CASFPGQGRRGGSNTEAFF; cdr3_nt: TGTGCCAGTTTTCCGGGACAGGGGAGAAGGGGGGGTTCGAACACTGAAGCTTTCTTT
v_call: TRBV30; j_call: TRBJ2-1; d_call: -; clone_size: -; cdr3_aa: CAWNRGSDYNEQFF; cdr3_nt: TGTGCCTGGAATCGGGGGAGTGACTACAATGAGCAGTTCTTC